This TCR beta chain was documented in a study of siplizumab effects on memory and regulatory T cells. Whole-study findings and limits: A significant reduction in alloreactive sequences traceable to unstimulated CD4+ memory cells was produced by siplizumab.

Per sample, the assay covered about 10^5 TCR templates. Assay used: immunoSEQ multiplex PCR; TCRdb lists only in-frame clones, some missing. The sample records 90,000 to 110,000 clones, 92% being singletons. Comments on this clone: Antigen specificity is unknown.

Trimming took off 5 bases at V and 7 bases at J, with 6 bases between the two ends. Germline CDR1 is LNHDA and CDR2 is SQIVND (reference sequence). The CDR3 length is 11 residues. This chain joins TRBV19 and TRBJ2-1; unclear D gene. Sequencing was performed on Tregs sorted from blood. The receptor comes from a human donor in good health. The DNA for the CDR3 is TGTGCCAGTAGTGCAAGGAATGAGCAGTTCTTC. Translation gives CASSARNEQFF.